The entry that follows covers one TCR beta chain sequence. The data are from a study of blood T cell repertoires in COVID-19. Across the whole study: Specimens from acute and convalescent COVID-19 originated in the United States, Italy and Spain. T cells, B-cell-depleted T cells, or PBMCs supplied cDNA or gDNA.

In the source study's methods: Amplification from reference gene primers served as the basis for estimated nucleated cell counts. Assay: immunoSEQ multiplex PCR; the TCRdb copy retains only in-frame clones and omits some. Clone size and V and J calls were adopted from that table, with D and trimming inferred from the DNA. This repertoire shows approximately 100,000 clones, around 84% found once; its top ten account for over 2%. This CDR3 comprises 14 residues. Germline values: CDR1 MDHEN, CDR2 SYDVKM. Trimming stripped 7 bases from V and 4 bases from J, with 17 bases between. This sequence originates from a human donor in a cohort sampled during active COVID-19. Sequencing was performed on peripheral blood. V and J are TRBV28 and TRBJ2-7; possible D gene TRBD1, 7 bases. The CDR3 loop is CASTSSGGLYEQYF. The CDR3 region has the DNA TGTGCCAGCACATCTTCAGGGGGGTTATACGAGCAGTACTTC.